The next 26 T cell receptor beta chains were all read from a single sample in a study of T cell responses to AZD1222 COVID-19 vaccine. Generated by immunoSEQ multiplex PCR, the TCRdb table keeps only in-frame clones and is missing some. The data hold about 170,000 clones, with around 88% observed a single time. The material was peripheral blood, obtained 28 days after the second AZD1222 dose. The source of these receptors is an adult who received the AZD1222 COVID-19 vaccine.

This clone was seen a single time. The J gene is TRBJ2-7, the V gene TRBV13; TRBD1 is a possible D gene (7 bases). The V gene lost 4 bases and the J gene lost 2 bases, with 24 bases spanning the gap. The CDR3 loop spans 18 amino acids. The V gene's germline CDR1 is PRHDT and CDR2 FYEKMQ (reference sequence). The CDR3 loop reads CASSSRGVQGRRTYEQYF. In nucleotides, the CDR3 is TGTGCCAGCAGCTCCCGGGGCGTACAGGGGAGGCGGACCTACGAGCAGTACTTC.

This clone was seen a handful of times. The rearrangement joins TRBV6-2 or TRBV6-3 to TRBJ2-7, with unresolved D. From germline, CDR1 is MNHEY and CDR2 SVGEGT. CDR3 length: 13 amino acids. Trimming pared 0 bases from V and 7 bases from J, leaving 10 bases between. The CDR3 bases are TGTGCCAGCAGTTACTCGGCCCAATTTGAGCAGTACTTC. It specifies CASSYSAQFEQYF.

The chain has TRBV29-1 and TRBJ1-4; D is unclear. Deletions cut 4 bases from V and 3 bases from J, with 9 bases between. Per germline, CDR1 SQVTM and CDR2 ANQGSEA. This CDR3 has 13 residues. CDR3 loop: CSVGATSNEKLFF. The CDR3 DNA follows: TGCAGCGTTGGGGCCACGTCTAATGAAAAACTGTTTTTT.

The V gene is TRBV7-9, the J gene TRBJ2-5, with TRBD2 matching over 12 bases. CDR3 length equals 17 residues. Germline CDR1 reads SEHNR; CDR2 reads FQNEAQ (reference sequence). Trimming at V came to 5 bases and at J to 1 base, leaving 8 bases not matched to a gene. CDR3: CASSTGTSGHRQETQYF. As DNA, the CDR3 is TGTGCCAGCAGCACCGGGACTAGCGGGCACCGCCAAGAGACCCAGTACTTC.

The chain employs TRBV5-1 and TRBJ2-2, with D perhaps matching TRBD2 (6 bases). This CDR3 has 15 residues. V was pared by 5 bases and J by 5 bases, with 16 bases between. The germline gives CDR1 SGHRS, CDR2 YFSETQ. The CDR3 DNA is TGCGCCAGCAGTCCCCCTAGCGCAAGGACCGGGGAGCTGTTTTTT. Protein product: CASSPPSARTGELFF.

The rearrangement uses TRBV5-1 and TRBJ1-6, with 9 bases lining up with TRBD1. Germline trimming cut 6 bases from V and 9 bases from J; bases unmatched to any gene: 7. Germline V CDR1 and CDR2: SGHRS, YFSETQ. The CDR3 has 14 residues. CDR3 region: CASTPTTGGSPLHF. The CDR3 coding sequence is TGCGCCAGCACCCCCACGACAGGGGGTTCACCCCTCCACTTT.

The chain has TRBV4-2 and TRBJ2-1; TRBD1 or TRBD2 may be the D gene (5 bases each). Deletions cut 4 bases from V and 5 bases from J, with 15 bases between. The CDR3 has 15 amino acids. In germline, CDR1 is LGHNA, CDR2 YNFKEQ. The CDR3, as DNA: TGTGCCAGCAGCCTCGAGAGGGGAGCGGACAATGAGCAGTTCTTC. Translated, it gives CASSLERGADNEQFF.

In this sample, this clone turned up once. The chain combines TRBV12-3 or TRBV12-4 with TRBJ1-2; D is unclear. The CDR3 runs 12 residues. V gave up 3 bases and J gave up 8 bases, with 10 bases separating them. Written as DNA, the CDR3 is TGTGCCAGCAGTTTTGGACGTTTAGGCTACACCTTC. Translated: CASSFGRLGYTF.

The V and J genes are TRBV5-4 and TRBJ2-1; 8 nucleotides match TRBD1. J lost 5 bases, V lost 5 bases, and 6 bases had no gene match. The CDR3 runs 14 residues. CDR1 is SGHNT, CDR2 YYREEE, per germline (reference sequence). CDR3 bases: TGTGCCAGCAGGCCGGGACAGGCACACAATGAGCAGTTCTTC. This gives the protein CASRPGQAHNEQFF.

As regards this clone: Relative to the germline gene, one junction end is altered; a read error may explain this. This sequence joins TRBV12-5 and TRBJ2-5, with TRBD2 matching 7 bases. Per germline, CDR1 LGHNT and CDR2 FRNRAP. The CDR3 covers 14 residues. CDR3 bases: TGTGCTAGTGGTTTGACCCTGGGGGGGGAGACCCAATACTTC. The encoded protein is CASGLTLGGETQYF.

The chain uses TRBV7-9 and TRBJ2-7; 12 bases are shared with TRBD1. Losses at the gene ends were 1 base for V and 8 bases for J; bases not matched to a gene: 6. CDR1 is SEHNR and CDR2 is FQNEAQ in the germline V gene (reference sequence). The CDR3 spans 15 residues. For the CDR3, the DNA is TGTGCCAGCAGCTTAGGGGGACAGGGGGCAGCCAAGCAGTACTTC. This sequence encodes CASSLGGQGAAKQYF. Full variable domain (missing parts from reference TRBV7-9 and TRBJ2-7): DTGVSQNPRHKITKRGQNVTFRCDPISEHNRLYWYRQTLGQGPEFLTYFQNEAQLEKSRLLSDRFSAERPKGSFSTLEIQRTEQGDSAMYLCASSLGGQGAAKQYFGPGTRLTVT.

This chain connects TRBV13 to TRBJ2-2; TRBD2 might be the D (6 bases). V dropped 5 bases and J dropped 0 bases, with 13 bases sitting between them. The V gene's germline CDR1 is PRHDT and CDR2 FYEKMQ (reference sequence). CDR3 length equals 16 residues. The CDR3 sequence: CASSASRGTNTGELFF. CDR3 DNA: TGTGCCAGCAGCGCGTCGCGGGGTACGAACACCGGGGAGCTGTTTTTT. The whole variable domain, filled in from reference TRBV13 and TRBJ2-2, reads AAGVIQSPRHLIKEKRETATLKCYPIPRHDTVYWYQQGPGQDPQFLISFYEKMQSDKGSIPDRFSAQQFSDYHSELNMSSLELGDSALYFCASSASRGTNTGELFFGEGSRLTVL.

This clone was seen once. The rearrangement joins TRBV7-6 to TRBJ1-6; possible D gene TRBD1, 5 bases. The CDR3 length is 16 residues. Trimming took 4 bases from V and 1 from J, leaving 11 bases between them. Per the germline V gene, CDR1 is SGHVS and CDR2 is FNYEAQ. The CDR3 DNA sequence: TGTGCCAGCAGCTACTTGGGGGTATCCTATAATTCACCCCTCCACTTT. This sequence encodes CASSYLGVSYNSPLHF.

The chain uses TRBV2 and TRBJ2-7; TRBD1 aligns across 8 bases. The CDR3 has 14 residues. Germline assignment: CDR1 SNHLY and CDR2 FYNNEI. The J segment lost 4 bases and the V segment lost 9 bases, leaving 11 bases of the junction unmatched. CDR3 DNA: TGTGCCAGTCAGGGGGCAAGGACAGATTACGAGCAGTACTTC. Amino acids: CASQGARTDYEQYF.

In nucleotides, the CDR3 is TGTGCCAGCAGCCAAGATGGTGGAACCCAGTACTTC. Its protein is CASSQDGGTQYF. This sequence joins TRBV4-2 and TRBJ2-5; unclear D gene. The CDR3 has 12 amino acids. The V end lost 0 bases, the J end lost 8 bases, and 7 bases lay between the germline ends. Per the germline V gene, CDR1 is LGHNA and CDR2 is YNFKEQ.

The chain has TRBV4-3 and TRBJ1-2; 9 bases fit TRBD1. The CDR3 length is 16 residues. The V gene end was trimmed by 3 bases and the J gene end by 2 bases; junction bases not matched to a gene: 7. In germline, CDR1 is LGHNA, CDR2 YSLEER. The CDR3 protein is CASSHLTGGSNYGYTF. CDR3 sequence (DNA): TGCGCCAGCAGCCATCTTACAGGGGGCTCAAACTATGGCTACACCTTC.

The V and J genes are TRBV20-1 and TRBJ2-7, with D unclear. CDR1 is DFQATT and CDR2 is SNEGSKA in the germline V gene (reference sequence). The germline V and J ends were trimmed by 6 bases and 3 bases, with 12 bases remaining between them. The CDR3 loop spans 12 amino acids. This CDR3 is CSASGSHYEQYF. The CDR3 DNA is TGCAGTGCGAGTGGCAGTCACTACGAGCAGTACTTC.

This chain uses TRBV19 with TRBJ2-7; D perhaps matches TRBD2 (6 bases). Trimming stripped 3 bases from V and 2 bases from J, with 14 bases between. Germline V gives CDR1 LNHDA, CDR2 SQIVND (reference sequence). The CDR3 length is 15 residues. The CDR3 DNA reads as TGTGCCAGTAGTATGGTATTGGGACTGGCCTACGAGCAGTACTTC. It encodes CASSMVLGLAYEQYF.

V gene TRBV19 combines with J gene TRBJ1-2; D is ambiguous. CDR3 length equals 16 residues. The V and J ends lost 3 bases and 0 bases respectively, with 14 bases between them. CDR1 is LNHDA, CDR2 SQIVND, per germline (reference sequence). The CDR3 DNA sequence: TGTGCCAGTAGTATCCCCTTTGAGGGATCTAACTATGGCTACACCTTC. Its translation: CASSIPFEGSNYGYTF. The entire variable domain, with the rest obtained from reference TRBV19 and TRBJ1-2, is as follows: DGGITQSPKYLFRKEGQNVTLSCEQNLNHDAMYWYRQDPGQGLRLIYYSQIVNDFQKGDIAEGYSVSREKKESFPLTVTSAQKNPTAFYLCASSIPFEGSNYGYTFGSGTRLTVV.

The rearrangement joins TRBV6-2 or TRBV6-3 to TRBJ1-2, with TRBD1 as a possible D gene (6 bases). Deletions cut 0 bases from V and 4 bases from J, with 15 bases between. From germline, CDR1 is MNHEY and CDR2 SVGEGT. The CDR3 runs 16 residues. CDR3 amino acids: CASSYSTGHRPYGYTF. The CDR3 region has the DNA TGTGCCAGCAGTTACTCGACGGGACACCGGCCCTATGGCTACACCTTC.

The V and J genes are TRBV19 and TRBJ1-2; 9 positions match TRBD1. The CDR3 has 14 residues. V shed 6 bases and J 8 bases; nucleotides not matched to a gene: 10. CDR1 is LNHDA, CDR2 SQIVND, per germline (reference sequence). CDR3 amino acids: CASSALDRGSGYTF. Written as DNA, the CDR3 is TGTGCCAGTAGCGCCCTGGACAGGGGTTCCGGCTACACCTTC.

This clone has just one count. This sequence joins TRBV10-2 and TRBJ2-6; 10 positions match TRBD1. Unmatched junction bases numbered 12, after V lost 4 bases and J lost 0 bases. The CDR3 has 20 residues. Germline V gives CDR1 WSHSY, CDR2 SAAADI. The CDR3, as DNA: TGCGCCAGCAGTGGGATTCCGGGACAGGGGCCTTCCTCTGGGGCCAACGTCCTGACTTTC. Amino acid sequence: CASSGIPGQGPSSGANVLTF.

The chain employs TRBV6-2 or TRBV6-3 and TRBJ2-5, with 9 bases fitting TRBD2. This CDR3 has 15 amino acids. CDR1 is MNHEY, CDR2 SVGEGT, per germline. Germline trimming cut 6 bases from V and 2 bases from J; bases unmatched to any gene: 7. The CDR3 sequence is CASSDLTSGQETQYF. Written as DNA, the CDR3 is TGTGCCAGCAGCGACCTGACTAGCGGACAAGAGACCCAGTACTTC.

The V call is TRBV12-5, the J call TRBJ1-1; the D is unclear. Germline V gives CDR1 LGHNT, CDR2 FRNRAP. V was clipped by 0 bases and J by 4 bases, with 15 bases between them. CDR3 length equals 16 residues. This chain's CDR3 is CASGLVSGVAGTEAFF. DNA of the CDR3: TGTGCTAGTGGTTTGGTAAGTGGGGTGGCCGGCACTGAAGCTTTCTTT.

The chain carries TRBV2 and TRBJ2-4; 7 nucleotides align to TRBD1. CDR3 length: 15 amino acids. Germline CDR1 is SNHLY and CDR2 is FYNNEI. V was clipped by 6 bases and J by 0 bases; unmatched bases: 5. The CDR3: CASRGDRLAKNIQYF. CDR3 sequence (DNA): TGTGCCAGCAGAGGGGACAGACTAGCCAAAAACATTCAGTACTTC.

The chain joins TRBV6-2 or TRBV6-3 to TRBJ2-7; the D is unclear. The germline V and J ends were trimmed by 6 bases and 5 bases, with 11 bases remaining between them. This CDR3 comprises 12 residues. From germline, CDR1 is MNHEY and CDR2 SVGEGT. The CDR3 here is CASSPYPNEQYF. In DNA form, the CDR3 reads TGTGCCAGCAGCCCTTACCCCAACGAGCAGTACTTC.